The 6 T cell receptor beta chains given below trace back to one sample, sequenced in a study of T cell responses to AZD1222 COVID-19 vaccine. Data came from immunoSEQ multiplex PCR; TCRdb stores just in-frame clones and leaves some out. In the table there are tens of thousands of clones, around 90% of which are singletons. This sample comprised peripheral blood, obtained on day 0 of AZD1222 vaccination. The receptors come from an adult in good health.

This chain connects TRBV6-5 to TRBJ1-4; 8 bases align to TRBD1. Germline assignment: CDR1 MNHEY and CDR2 SVGAGI. This CDR3 has 12 residues. V shed 5 bases and J 11 bases; nucleotides not matched to a gene: 4. DNA for the CDR3: TGTGCCAGCAGTAAGGGGACAGGCAAACTGTTTTTT. Its protein is CASSKGTGKLFF.

The CDR3 protein is CASSIPGLAGPPLTDTQYF. The CDR3 DNA sequence: TGTGCCAGTAGTATCCCCGGGCTAGCGGGGCCTCCTCTCACAGATACGCAGTATTTT. The chain has TRBV19 and TRBJ2-3, with TRBD2 identical over 9 bases. The CDR3 runs to 19 residues. In germline, CDR1 is LNHDA, CDR2 SQIVND (reference sequence). V shed 3 bases, J shed 2 bases, and the junction held 15 bases outside the gene matches.

The genes are TRBV12-3 or TRBV12-4 and TRBJ1-2; D call uncertain. This CDR3 spans 13 amino acids. V was trimmed by 5 bases and J by 4 bases, leaving 11 bases between them. Here the CDR3 reads CASSRGGRYGYTF. Here the CDR3 DNA reads TGTGCCAGCAGTCGAGGCGGGCGCTATGGCTACACCTTC.

The count of this clone is one. The chain employs TRBV18 and TRBJ2-1, with D hard to call. V was trimmed by 5 bases and J by 8 bases, leaving 10 bases between them. Germline CDR1 and CDR2: KGHSH and LQKENI. The CDR3 is 12 residues long. The CDR3 loop reads CASSSVQDEQFF. The CDR3 DNA sequence: TGTGCCAGCTCATCAGTTCAGGATGAGCAGTTCTTC.

The chain uses TRBV29-1 and TRBJ1-6; D unclear. Trimming took 6 bases from V and 6 from J, leaving 15 bases between them. Germline CDR1 is SQVTM and CDR2 is ANQGSEA. The CDR3 contains 14 residues. The CDR3 reads CSVGDTRSNSPLHF. Here the CDR3 DNA reads TGCAGCGTGGGAGACACCCGCTCTAATTCACCCCTCCACTTT.

The chain carries TRBV27 and TRBJ2-3, with D possibly matching TRBD2 (5 bases). Per the germline V gene, CDR1 is MNHEY and CDR2 is SMNVEV (reference sequence). V was trimmed by 8 bases and J by 7 bases, leaving 13 bases between them. The CDR3 has 12 residues. The CDR3 sequence: CASGPTGNTQYF. The CDR3 coding sequence is TGTGCCAGCGGTCCCACCGGGAATACGCAGTATTTT.